The source of this T cell receptor (beta chain) is a study of graft-versus-host responses after intestinal transplantation. Study background: Transplantation in recipients was multivisceral, liver-intestinal, or isolated intestinal. The recipients all started with anti-thymocyte globulin induction and then took tacrolimus and steroids for 3 to 4 years.

The CDR3 sequence is 14 residues long. Trimming took off 3 bases at V and 3 bases at J, with 11 bases between the two ends. CDR1 and CDR2 (germline): MNHEY, SMNVEV (reference sequence). As regards this clone: Its antigen is not known.

Libraries were prepared by immunoSEQ multiplex PCR; TCRdb keeps only in-frame clonotypes and omits some of them. The data hold about 130,000 clones, with over 90% observed a single time. The sample consisted of unstimulated CD4+ T cells sorted from spleen or lymph node cells, taken before intestinal transplant. The chain has TRBV27 and TRBJ1-1; no clear D gene. This sequence was found in a human donor who received an intestinal transplant. CDR3: CASSFGGRYTEAFF. The CDR3 nucleotides read TGTGCCAGCAGTTTTGGAGGAAGGTACACTGAAGCTTTCTTT.